The table lists the clone carrying this T cell receptor (beta chain) with many counts. The antigen remains unidentified. The sample comes from a study of T cells in Graves' hyperthyroidism and ophthalmopathy. Study-level points and caveats: Appearing also in blood were most of the thyroid clonotypes expanded above 0.001.

Amplification targeted TCR beta CDR3 regions from RNA transcripts. When the TCR CDR3 underwent first-round RT-PCR, the HTBI primer set was used. From the multiplex PCR reads, TCRdb called clonotypes with MiXCR, one entry per CDR3 protein. The repertoire holds more than 350,000 distinct CDR3 sequences, with approximately 14% as singletons. The study included ophthalmopathy patients with Clinical Activity Score at least 3, NOSPECS grade at least 4 and duration under 3 months. Exclusions: uncontrolled infection, other autoimmune disease, pregnancy, lactation. Clinicians diagnosed patients from clinical symptoms, serum thyroxine and TRAb, thyroid ultrasound and orbital computed tomography. This receptor was identified in a woman aged 25 to 39 with Graves' ophthalmopathy. The sequencing sample was made of blood.

CDR3 amino acids: CASSGGRGSWEQYF. DNA for the CDR3: TGTGCCAGCAGTGGGGGCAGGGGCTCATGGGAGCAGTACTTC. J is TRBJ2-7 and V is TRBV5-6; TRBD1 might be the D (6 bases). V was pared by 5 bases and J by 7 bases, with 19 bases between. The CDR3 is 14 residues long. Germline V gene lookup returns CDR1 SGHDT and CDR2 YYEEEE.